This T cell receptor beta chain was captured by sequencing in a study of blood T cell repertoires in COVID-19. At the level of the study: Samples came from the United States, Italy and Spain, spanning acute and convalescent COVID-19.

V lost 9 bases to trimming and J lost 2 bases, with 19 bases between them. The CDR3 has 15 residues. Germline loops: CDR1 LNHDA, CDR2 SQIVND (reference sequence). Which cohort a participant joined came from the clinical history participants gave. Symptom resolution, clearance, or two negative PCRs marked the recovered donors of Cohort 3. As handled by the study authors: Researchers report that nucleated cell counts were estimated from reference gene primer amplification. The data were produced by immunoSEQ multiplex PCR, yet TCRdb's version contains in-frame clones alone and is incomplete. Clone size and the V and J calls come from that table; the DNA yielded D and trimming. The sample lists 390,000 or so clones; 87% were seen once.

This TCR was sampled from a woman aged 50 to 65 who had recovered from COVID-19. Sequenced input: PBMCs or T cells enriched from blood (not recorded which). This chain connects TRBV19 to TRBJ1-1; no reliable D call. The CDR3 DNA follows: TGTGCCAGCCCGCCCCCCTGGGAGGGAAACACTGAAGCTTTCTTT. Translating gives CASPPPWEGNTEAFF.